These T cell receptor beta chains were read from a single sample in a study. TCRdb recomputed calls from the 5' RACE reads with MiXCR, one row per CDR3 protein. The sample shows about 62,000 distinct CDR3 sequences, nearly 30% of them seen only once. Sequenced: tumor-infiltrating naive CD4+ T cells sorted from the breast tumor. The receptors originated from a female donor with breast cancer. Each CDR3 is given with its conserved first and last residue. A D gene is named only where the DNA matches it firmly. Size is omitted from some rows. Given values are once, few, many or a class for expanded clones.

cdr3_aa	cdr3_nt	clone_size	d_call	v_call	j_call
CASSLDGTSGDTQYF	TGCGCCAGCAGCTTGGACGGGACTAGCGGGGATACACAGTATTTT	NA	TRBD2	TRBV5-1	TRBJ2-3
CASSVGVGEETQYF	TGTGCCAGCAGTGTAGGGGTTGGTGAGGAGACCCAGTACTTC	NA	NA	TRBV2	TRBJ2-5
CASSQEGGRDNQPQHF	TGTGCCAGCAGCCAAGAGGGGGGTCGGGACAATCAGCCCCAGCATTTT	NA	NA	TRBV4-2	TRBJ1-5
CASGPSRGGVNEQFF	TGCGCCAGCGGACCATCGAGGGGGGGCGTAAATGAGCAGTTCTTC	NA	NA	TRBV5-1	TRBJ2-1
CASSLDRARGGETQYF	TGTGCCAGCAGCCTAGATCGGGCCCGTGGGGGAGAGACCCAGTACTTC	few	NA	TRBV4-2	TRBJ2-5
CASSVRDSPRPLHF	TGTGCCAGCAGCGTTCGGGACAGCCCAAGACCCCTCCACTTT	few	TRBD1	TRBV9	TRBJ1-6
CAIGPSNQPQHF	TGTGCCATCGGGCCGAGCAATCAGCCCCAGCATTTT	NA	NA	TRBV10-3	TRBJ1-5
CASSQDNWARAQYNEQFF	TGCGCCAGCAGCCAAGATAACTGGGCCAGGGCCCAATACAATGAGCAGTTCTTC	few	NA	TRBV4-1	TRBJ2-1
CASSQDRGQPQHF	TGCGCCAGCAGCCAAGACAGGGGTCAGCCCCAGCATTTT	many	NA	TRBV4-1	TRBJ1-5
CASSYDKLYEQYF	TGCGCCAGCAGCTACGACAAGCTCTACGAGCAGTACTTC	many	NA	TRBV5-1	TRBJ2-7
CASSLGGRQGYANYGYTF	TGCGCCAGCAGCTTGGGGGGAAGACAGGGATACGCTAACTATGGCTACACCTTC	NA	TRBD1	TRBV5-1	TRBJ1-2
CASSYLGLAGDTQYF	TGTGCCAGCAGTTACTTAGGACTAGCGGGAGATACGCAGTATTTT	many	TRBD2	TRBV6-2/TRBV6-3	TRBJ2-3
CSVAEYTGYEQYF	TGCAGCGTTGCAGAGTATACTGGCTACGAGCAGTACTTC	few	NA	TRBV29-1	TRBJ2-7
CASSQSTGPRYTF	TGTGCCAGCAGCCAAAGCACGGGCCCGAGGTACACCTTC	NA	NA	TRBV7-9	TRBJ1-2
CASSDRGPNSPLHF	TGTGCCAGCAGCGACAGGGGCCCTAATTCACCCCTCCACTTT	NA	TRBD1	TRBV9	TRBJ1-6
CASSLVTGGKTDTQYF	TGCGCCAGCAGCTTGGTGACAGGGGGTAAGACAGATACGCAGTATTTT	many	TRBD1	TRBV5-1	TRBJ2-3
CASSLAHEQYF	TGTGCCAGCAGCTTAGCGCACGAGCAGTACTTC	few	NA	TRBV7-9	TRBJ2-7
CASSEVRGTYEQYF	TGTGCCAGCAGTGAAGTCAGGGGAACATACGAGCAGTACTTC	NA	NA	TRBV6-1	TRBJ2-7
CASSLAEGSDGYTF	TGCGCCAGCAGCTTGGCAGAGGGCTCTGATGGCTACACCTTC	few	NA	TRBV5-1	TRBJ1-2
CSAPSVHSTEAFF	TGCAGTGCCCCAAGCGTACATAGCACTGAAGCTTTCTTT	many	NA	TRBV20-1	TRBJ1-1
CASSQVPSGEQFF	TGCGCCAGCAGCCAAGTCCCTAGCGGTGAGCAGTTCTTC	NA	TRBD2	TRBV4-1	TRBJ2-1
CASSLALTGGAFF	TGTGCCAGCAGCTTGGCCTTGACAGGCGGAGCTTTCTTT	NA	NA	TRBV5-4	TRBJ1-1
CASSSAGTGEFGFF	TGTGCCAGCAGTTCGGCCGGGACAGGGGAATTTGGTTTCTTT	few	TRBD1	TRBV6-5	TRBJ1-1